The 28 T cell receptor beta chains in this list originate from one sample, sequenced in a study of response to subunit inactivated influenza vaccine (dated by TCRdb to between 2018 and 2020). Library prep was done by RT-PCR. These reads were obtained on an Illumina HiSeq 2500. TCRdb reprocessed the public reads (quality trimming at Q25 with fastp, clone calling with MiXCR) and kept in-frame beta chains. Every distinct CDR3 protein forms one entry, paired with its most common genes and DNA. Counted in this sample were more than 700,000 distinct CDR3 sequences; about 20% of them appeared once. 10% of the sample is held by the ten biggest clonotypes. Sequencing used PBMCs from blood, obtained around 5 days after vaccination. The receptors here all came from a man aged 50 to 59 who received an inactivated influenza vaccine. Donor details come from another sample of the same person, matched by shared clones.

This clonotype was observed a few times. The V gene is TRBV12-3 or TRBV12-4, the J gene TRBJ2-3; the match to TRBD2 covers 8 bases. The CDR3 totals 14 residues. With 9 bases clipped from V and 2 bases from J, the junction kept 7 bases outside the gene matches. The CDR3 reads CASSRGGITDTQYF. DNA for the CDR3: TGTGCCAGTTCCCGGGGGGGGATCACAGATACGCAGTATTTT.

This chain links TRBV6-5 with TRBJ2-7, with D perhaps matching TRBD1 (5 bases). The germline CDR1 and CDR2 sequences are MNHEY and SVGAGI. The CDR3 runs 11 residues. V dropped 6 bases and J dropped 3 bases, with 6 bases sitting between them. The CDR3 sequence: CASRQVYEQYF. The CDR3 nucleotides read TGTGCCAGCAGACAGGTCTACGAGCAGTACTTC.

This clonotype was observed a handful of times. The CDR3 DNA is TGTGCCAGCAGCGTATACCCGAACACTGAAGCTTTCTTT. Its protein is CASSVYPNTEAFF. The rearrangement joins TRBV9 to TRBJ1-1, with D hard to call. The germline V and J ends were trimmed by 1 base and 1 base, with 5 bases remaining between them. The CDR3 loop spans 13 amino acids. The germline V gene has CDR1 SGDLS and CDR2 YYNGEE.

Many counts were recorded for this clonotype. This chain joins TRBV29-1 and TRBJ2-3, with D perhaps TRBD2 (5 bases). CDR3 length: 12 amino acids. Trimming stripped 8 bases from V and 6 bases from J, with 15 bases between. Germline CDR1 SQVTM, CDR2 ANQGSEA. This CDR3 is CSLRLARDTQYF. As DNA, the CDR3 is TGCAGCCTTAGGCTAGCCAGGGATACGCAGTATTTT.

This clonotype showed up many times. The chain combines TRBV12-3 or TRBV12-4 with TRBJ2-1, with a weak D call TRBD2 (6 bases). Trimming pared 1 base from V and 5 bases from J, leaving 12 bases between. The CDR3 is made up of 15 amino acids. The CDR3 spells CASSLVRRGHNEQFF. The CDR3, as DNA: TGTGCCAGCAGTTTAGTGCGGAGGGGACACAATGAGCAGTTCTTC.

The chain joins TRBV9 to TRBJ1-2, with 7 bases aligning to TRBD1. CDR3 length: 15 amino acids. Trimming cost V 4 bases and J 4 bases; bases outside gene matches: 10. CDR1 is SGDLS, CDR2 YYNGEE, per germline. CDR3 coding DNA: TGTGCCAGCAGCCCATCGGGACAGTTTCTCTATGGCTACACCTTC. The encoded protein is CASSPSGQFLYGYTF.

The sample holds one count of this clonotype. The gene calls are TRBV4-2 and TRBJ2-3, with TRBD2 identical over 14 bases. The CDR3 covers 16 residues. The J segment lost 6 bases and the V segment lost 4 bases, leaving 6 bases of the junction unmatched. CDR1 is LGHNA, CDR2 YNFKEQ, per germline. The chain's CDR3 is CASSPWTSGRYDTQYF. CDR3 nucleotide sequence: TGTGCCAGCAGCCCCTGGACTAGCGGGAGGTACGATACGCAGTATTTT.

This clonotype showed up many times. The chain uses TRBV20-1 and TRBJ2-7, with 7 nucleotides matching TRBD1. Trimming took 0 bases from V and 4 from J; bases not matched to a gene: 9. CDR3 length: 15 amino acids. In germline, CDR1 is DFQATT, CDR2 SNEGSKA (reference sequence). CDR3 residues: CSAREDRATGYEQYF. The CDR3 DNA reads TGCAGTGCTAGAGAAGACAGGGCCACGGGGTACGAGCAGTACTTC.

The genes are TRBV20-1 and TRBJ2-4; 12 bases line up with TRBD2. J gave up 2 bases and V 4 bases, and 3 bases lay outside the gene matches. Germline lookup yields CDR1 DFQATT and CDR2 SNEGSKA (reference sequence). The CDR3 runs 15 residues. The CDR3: CSATSGGAPKNIQYF. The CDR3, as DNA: TGCAGTGCTACTAGCGGGGGGGCCCCCAAAAACATTCAGTACTTC.

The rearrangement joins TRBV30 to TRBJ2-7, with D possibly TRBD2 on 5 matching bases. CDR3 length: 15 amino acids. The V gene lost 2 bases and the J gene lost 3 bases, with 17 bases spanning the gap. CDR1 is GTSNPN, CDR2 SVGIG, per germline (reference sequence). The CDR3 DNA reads TGTGCCTGGAGTCCCACAGCTAGCCGAATCTACGAGCAGTACTTC. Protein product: CAWSPTASRIYEQYF.

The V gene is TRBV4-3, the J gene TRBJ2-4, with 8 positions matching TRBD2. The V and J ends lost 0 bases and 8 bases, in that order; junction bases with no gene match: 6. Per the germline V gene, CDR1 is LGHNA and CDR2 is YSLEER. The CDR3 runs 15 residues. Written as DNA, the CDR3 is TGCGCCAGCAGCCAAGACGGGAGGGAACAGGACATTCAGTACTTC. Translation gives CASSQDGREQDIQYF.

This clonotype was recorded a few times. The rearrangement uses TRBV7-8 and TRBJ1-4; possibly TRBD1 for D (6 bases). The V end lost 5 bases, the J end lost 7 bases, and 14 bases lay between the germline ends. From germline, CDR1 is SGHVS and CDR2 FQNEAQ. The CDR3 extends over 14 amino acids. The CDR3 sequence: CASSPWGAGEKLFF. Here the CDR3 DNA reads TGTGCCAGCAGCCCTTGGGGGGCTGGTGAAAAACTGTTTTTT.

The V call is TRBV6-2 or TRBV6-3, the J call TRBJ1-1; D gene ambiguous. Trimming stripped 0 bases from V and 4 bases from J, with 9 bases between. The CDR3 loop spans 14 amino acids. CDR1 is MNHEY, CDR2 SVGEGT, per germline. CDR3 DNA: TGTGCCAGCAGTTACTCTACAGCTCTCACTGAAGCTTTCTTT. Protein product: CASSYSTALTEAFF.

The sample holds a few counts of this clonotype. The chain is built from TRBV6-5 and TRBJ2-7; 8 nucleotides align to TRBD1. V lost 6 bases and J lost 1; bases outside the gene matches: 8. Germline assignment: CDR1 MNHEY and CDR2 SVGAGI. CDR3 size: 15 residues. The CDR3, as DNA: TGTGCCAGCAGATTAGCTAGGACAGGGTCCTACGAGCAGTACTTC. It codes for CASRLARTGSYEQYF.

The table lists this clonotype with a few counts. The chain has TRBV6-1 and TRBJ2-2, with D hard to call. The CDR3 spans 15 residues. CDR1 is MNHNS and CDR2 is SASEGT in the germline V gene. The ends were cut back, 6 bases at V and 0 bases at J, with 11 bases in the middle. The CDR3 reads CASSKTTTNTGELFF. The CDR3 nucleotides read TGTGCCAGCAGCAAGACGACAACGAACACCGGGGAGCTGTTTTTT.

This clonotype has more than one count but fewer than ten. CDR3 sequence (DNA): TGCAGTGCTAGACAACCCCTTGGGACAGGAAGCTCTGGGGCCAACGTCCTGACTTTC. This gives the protein CSARQPLGTGSSGANVLTF. The chain links TRBV20-1 to TRBJ2-6; 8 bases agree with TRBD1. This CDR3 has 19 residues. Germline values: CDR1 DFQATT, CDR2 SNEGSKA (reference sequence). V shed 2 bases and J 0 bases; nucleotides not matched to a gene: 12.

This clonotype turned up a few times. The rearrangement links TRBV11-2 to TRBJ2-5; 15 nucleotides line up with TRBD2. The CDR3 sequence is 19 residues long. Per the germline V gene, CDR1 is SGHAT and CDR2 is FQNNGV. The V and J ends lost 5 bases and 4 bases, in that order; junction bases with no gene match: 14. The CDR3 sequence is CASSPRTSGRARSGETQYF. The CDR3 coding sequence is TGTGCCAGCAGCCCCCGGACTAGCGGGAGGGCCAGGAGTGGAGAGACCCAGTACTTC.

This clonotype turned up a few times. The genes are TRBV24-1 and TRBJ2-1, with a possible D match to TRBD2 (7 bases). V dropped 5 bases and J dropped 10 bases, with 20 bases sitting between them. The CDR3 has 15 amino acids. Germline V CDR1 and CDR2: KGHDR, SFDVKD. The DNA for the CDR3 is TGTGCCACCAGTGCGGGGGGCTCCGCCCCTCAGGAGCAGTTCTTC. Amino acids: CATSAGGSAPQEQFF.

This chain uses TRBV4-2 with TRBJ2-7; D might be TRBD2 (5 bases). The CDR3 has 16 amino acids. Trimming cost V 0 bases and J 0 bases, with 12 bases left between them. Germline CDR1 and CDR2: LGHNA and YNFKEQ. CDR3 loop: CASSQDLAEASYEQYF. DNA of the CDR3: TGTGCCAGCAGCCAAGATTTGGCGGAGGCCTCCTACGAGCAGTACTTC.

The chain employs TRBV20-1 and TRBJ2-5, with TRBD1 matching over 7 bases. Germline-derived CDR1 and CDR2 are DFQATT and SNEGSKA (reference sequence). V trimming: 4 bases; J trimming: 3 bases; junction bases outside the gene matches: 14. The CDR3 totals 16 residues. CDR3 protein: CSAMVVWEDREETQYF. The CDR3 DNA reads TGCAGTGCTATGGTCGTGTGGGAAGACAGGGAAGAGACCCAGTACTTC.

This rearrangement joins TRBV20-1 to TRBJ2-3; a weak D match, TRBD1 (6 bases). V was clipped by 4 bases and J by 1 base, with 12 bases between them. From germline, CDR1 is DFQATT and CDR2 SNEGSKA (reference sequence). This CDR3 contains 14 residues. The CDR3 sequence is CSATPAGGTDTQYF. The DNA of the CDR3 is TGCAGTGCTACCCCGGCAGGGGGCACAGATACGCAGTATTTT.

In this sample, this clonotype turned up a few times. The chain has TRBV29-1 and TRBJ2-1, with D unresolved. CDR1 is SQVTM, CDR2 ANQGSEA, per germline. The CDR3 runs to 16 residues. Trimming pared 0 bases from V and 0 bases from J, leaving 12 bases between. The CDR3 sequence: CSVEDHTLSSYNEQFF. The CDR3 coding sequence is TGCAGCGTTGAAGACCACACACTGAGCTCCTACAATGAGCAGTTCTTC.

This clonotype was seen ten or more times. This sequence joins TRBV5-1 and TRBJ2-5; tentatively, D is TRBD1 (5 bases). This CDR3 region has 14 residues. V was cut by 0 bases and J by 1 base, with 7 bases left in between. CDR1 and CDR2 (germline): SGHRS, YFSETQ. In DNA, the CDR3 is TGCGCCAGCAGCTTGGTTCAGGGCCAAGAGACCCAGTACTTC. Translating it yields CASSLVQGQETQYF.

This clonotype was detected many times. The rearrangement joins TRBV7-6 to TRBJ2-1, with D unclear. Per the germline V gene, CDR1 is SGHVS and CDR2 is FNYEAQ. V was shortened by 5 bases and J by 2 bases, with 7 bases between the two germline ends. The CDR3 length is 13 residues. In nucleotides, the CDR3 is TGTGCCAGCAGCCGGAGAGCCTACAATGAGCAGTTCTTC. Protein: CASSRRAYNEQFF. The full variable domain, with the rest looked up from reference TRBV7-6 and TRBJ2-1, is GAGVSQSPRYKVTKRGQDVALRCDPISGHVSLYWYRQALGQGPEFLTYFNYEAQQDKSGLPNDRFSAERPEGSISTLTIQRTEQRDSAMYRCASSRRAYNEQFFGPGTRLTVL.

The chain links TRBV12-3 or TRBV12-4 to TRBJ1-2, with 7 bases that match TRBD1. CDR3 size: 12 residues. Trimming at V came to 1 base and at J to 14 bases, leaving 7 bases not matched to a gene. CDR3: CASSLGWRGLTF. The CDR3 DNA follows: TGTGCCAGCAGTTTAGGGTGGAGGGGGCTGACCTTC.

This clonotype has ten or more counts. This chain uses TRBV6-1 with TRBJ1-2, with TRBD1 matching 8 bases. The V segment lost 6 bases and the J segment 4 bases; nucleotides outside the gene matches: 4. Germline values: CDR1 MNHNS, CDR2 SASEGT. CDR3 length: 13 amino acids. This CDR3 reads CASSRGLGYGYTF. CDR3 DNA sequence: TGTGCCAGCAGCAGGGGGCTCGGCTATGGCTACACCTTC.

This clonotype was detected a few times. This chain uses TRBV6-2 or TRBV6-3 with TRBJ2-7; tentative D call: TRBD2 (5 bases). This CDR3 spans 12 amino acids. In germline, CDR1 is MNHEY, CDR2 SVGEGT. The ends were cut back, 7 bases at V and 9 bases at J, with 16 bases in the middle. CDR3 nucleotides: TGTGCCAGCACCCGGGATGTTCGTCGGCAGTACTTC. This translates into CASTRDVRRQYF.

The CDR3 is CASSASGNGLYEQYF. As DNA, the CDR3 is TGTGCCAGCAGCGCAAGCGGGAACGGTCTTTACGAGCAGTACTTC. The chain employs TRBV9 and TRBJ2-7, with 7 bases matching TRBD2. J lost 4 bases, V lost 3 bases, and 10 bases had no gene match. The germline V gene has CDR1 SGDLS and CDR2 YYNGEE. The length of the CDR3 is 15 residues. The complete variable domain, with remaining parts taken from reference TRBV9 and TRBJ2-7, reads DSGVTQTPKHLITATGQRVTLRCSPRSGDLSVYWYQQSLDQGLQFLIQYYNGEERAKGNILERFSAQQFPDLHSELNLSSLELGDSALYFCASSASGNGLYEQYFGPGTRLTVT.